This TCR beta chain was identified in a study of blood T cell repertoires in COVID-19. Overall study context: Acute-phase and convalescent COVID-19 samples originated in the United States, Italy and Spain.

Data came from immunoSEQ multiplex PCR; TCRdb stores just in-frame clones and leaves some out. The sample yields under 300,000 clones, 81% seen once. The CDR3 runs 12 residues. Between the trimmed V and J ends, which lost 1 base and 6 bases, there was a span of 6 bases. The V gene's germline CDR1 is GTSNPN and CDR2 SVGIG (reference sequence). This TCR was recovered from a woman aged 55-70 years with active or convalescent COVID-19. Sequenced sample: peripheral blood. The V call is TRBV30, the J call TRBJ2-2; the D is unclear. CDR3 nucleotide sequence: TGTGCCTGGAGTGACATCTCCGGGGAGCTGTTTTTT. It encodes CAWSDISGELFF.